This T cell receptor (beta chain) was captured in a study of human T cells and chemical hapten exposure. Time point in this sample: patch test 3, about 24 weeks after DPC sensitization. Treatment reported: therapeutic diphenylcyclopropenone sensitization with weekly scalp DPC. TCRdb fed the RACE reads into MiXCR, producing one record per CDR3 protein. The table records some 90,000 distinct CDR3 sequences, approximately 10% of them present only once. The CDR3 has 16 amino acids. Trimming removed 0 bases at V and 0 bases at J, with 9 bases between. CDR1 and CDR2 from the germline V gene are LNHNV and YYDKDF (reference sequence). This clonotype occurred a few times.

V is TRBV15 and J is TRBJ1-5; D is possibly TRBD1 (5 bases). The sequence was collected from a woman aged 25 to 39 with alopecia areata. Some clones in this sample may be carry-over from other donors' samples. The sample consisted of whole blood, taken in connection with sensitization to the hapten diphenylcyclopropenone (DPC). Here the CDR3 DNA reads TGTGCCACCAGCAGAGAAGGACAATATAGCAATCAGCCCCAGCATTTT. It encodes CATSREGQYSNQPQHF.